This T cell receptor (beta chain) was recovered during a study of blood T cell repertoires in COVID-19. Using immunoSEQ multiplex PCR, the repertoire was profiled, and TCRdb retains in-frame clones only, with some absent. The sample lists 25,000 to 35,000 clones, 75% to 95% occurring once. CDR3 size: 18 residues. Germline lookup yields CDR1 LNHDA and CDR2 SQIVND (reference sequence). Germline trimming cut 4 bases from V and 5 bases from J; bases unmatched to any gene: 13. This TCR derives from a human donor with active COVID-19. The donor label of this sample is uncertain. Source material: peripheral blood. This sequence joins TRBV19 and TRBJ2-5; the match to TRBD2 covers 13 bases. The CDR3 sequence is CASSTRTSGGTRRETQYF. In DNA form, the CDR3 reads TGTGCCAGTAGTACCAGGACTAGCGGGGGAACTAGGCGGGAGACCCAGTACTTC.